The clone carrying this TCR beta chain was seen just once. Antigen: not known. The record originates from a study of response to subunit inactivated influenza vaccine. Looked up from germline, CDR1 is MDHEN and CDR2 is SYDVKM. V lost 1 base and J 0 bases, leaving 7 bases between the germline ends. The CDR3 spans 15 residues. TCRdb reanalysed the RT-PCR reads using MiXCR and keeps one entry per CDR3 protein. Seen here are fewer than 600,000 distinct CDR3 sequences, around 7.9% observed once, and the top ten hold approximately 14%. Findings and limits, study-wide: Each seasonal influenza vaccination, the authors suggested, recruits few new T cells.

This chain connects TRBV28 to TRBJ1-5; D remains unclear. This clonotype was sampled from a man aged 45-69 years who received an inactivated influenza vaccine. The source material was PBMCs from blood, sampled 23 to 25 months after vaccination. The CDR3 DNA reads as TGTGCCAGCAGTTTATCGCTAAATAGCAATCAGCCCCAGCATTTT. The encoded protein is CASSLSLNSNQPQHF.